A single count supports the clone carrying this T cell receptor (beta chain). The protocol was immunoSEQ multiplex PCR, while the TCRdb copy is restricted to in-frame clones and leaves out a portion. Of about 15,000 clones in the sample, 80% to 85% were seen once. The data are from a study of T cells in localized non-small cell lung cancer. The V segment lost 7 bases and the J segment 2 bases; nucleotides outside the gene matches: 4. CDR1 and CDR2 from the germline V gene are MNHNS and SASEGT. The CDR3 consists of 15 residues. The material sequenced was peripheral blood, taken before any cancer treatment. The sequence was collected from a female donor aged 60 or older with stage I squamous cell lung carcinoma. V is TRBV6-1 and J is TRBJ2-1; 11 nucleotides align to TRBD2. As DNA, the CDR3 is TGTGCCAGCACTCTGACTAGCGGGGCCTACAATGAGCAGTTCTTC. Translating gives CASTLTSGAYNEQFF.